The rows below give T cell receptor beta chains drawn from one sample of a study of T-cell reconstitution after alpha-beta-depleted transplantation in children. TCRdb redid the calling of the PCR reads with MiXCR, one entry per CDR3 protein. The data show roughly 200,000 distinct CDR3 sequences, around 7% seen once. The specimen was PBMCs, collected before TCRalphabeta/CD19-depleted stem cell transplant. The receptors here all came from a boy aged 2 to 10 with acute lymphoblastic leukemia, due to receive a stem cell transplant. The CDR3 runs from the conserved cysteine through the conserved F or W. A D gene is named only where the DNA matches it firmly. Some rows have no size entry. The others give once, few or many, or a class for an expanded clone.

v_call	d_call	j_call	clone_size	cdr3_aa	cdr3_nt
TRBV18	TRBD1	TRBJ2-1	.	CASSYRGPTYNEQFF	TGTGCCAGCTCGTACAGGGGGCCTACCTACAATGAGCAGTTCTTC
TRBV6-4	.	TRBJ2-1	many	CASSVDSNNEQFF	TGTGCCAGCAGCGTAGACAGCAACAATGAGCAGTTCTTC
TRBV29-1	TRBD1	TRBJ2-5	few	CSVAVYRGETQYF	TGCAGCGTTGCGGTATACAGGGGGGAGACCCAGTACTTC
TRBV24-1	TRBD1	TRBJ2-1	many	CATSDRVNNEQFF	TGTGCCACCAGCGACAGGGTTAACAATGAGCAGTTCTTC
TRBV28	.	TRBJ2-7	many	CASSPRPGYEQYF	TGTGCCAGCAGTCCCCGGCCTGGCTACGAGCAGTACTTC
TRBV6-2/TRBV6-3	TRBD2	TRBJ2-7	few	CASSYSTVAGGLLEQYF	TGTGCCAGCAGTTACTCGACAGTAGCGGGAGGTCTCCTGGAGCAGTACTTC
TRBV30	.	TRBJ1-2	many	CAWSGRLRNYGYTF	TGTGCCTGGAGTGGAAGGTTACGGAACTATGGCTACACCTTC
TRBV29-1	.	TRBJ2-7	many	CSVEGPFYEQYF	TGCAGCGTTGAAGGACCTTTCTACGAGCAGTACTTC
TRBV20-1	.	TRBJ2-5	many	CSGAPGAETQYF	TGCAGTGGGGCCCCGGGGGCGGAGACCCAGTACTTC
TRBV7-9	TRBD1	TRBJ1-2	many	CASSLPGQGYGYTF	TGTGCCAGCAGCTTGCCGGGACAGGGGTATGGCTACACCTTC
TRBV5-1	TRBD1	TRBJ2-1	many	CASSLGQGDYNEQFF	TGCGCCAGCAGCTTGGGTCAGGGGGACTACAATGAGCAGTTCTTC
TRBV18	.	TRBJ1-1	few	CASSPGIGTEAFF	TGTGCCAGCTCACCAGGGATTGGGACTGAAGCTTTCTTT
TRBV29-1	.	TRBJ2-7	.	CSVLTSVGYEQYF	TGCAGCGTTTTGACCTCGGTCGGCTACGAGCAGTACTTC
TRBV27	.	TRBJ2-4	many	CASRTGTKNIQYF	TGTGCCAGCAGAACCGGGACCAAAAACATTCAGTACTTC
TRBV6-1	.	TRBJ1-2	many	CASSPLGAEDGYTF	TGTGCCAGCAGCCCCCTGGGGGCAGAGGATGGCTACACCTTC
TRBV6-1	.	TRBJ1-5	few	CASSGEVSQHF	TGTGCCAGCAGCGGGGAAGTGTCCCAGCATTTT
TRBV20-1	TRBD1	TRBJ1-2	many	CSARTRTGDGYTF	TGCAGTGCTAGAACTCGGACAGGGGATGGCTACACCTTC
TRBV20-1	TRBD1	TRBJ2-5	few	CSARDSEMTGWEETQYF	TGCAGTGCTAGAGATTCTGAGATGACAGGGTGGGAAGAGACCCAGTACTTC
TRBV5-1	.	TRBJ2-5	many	CASSTQSRLGGMETQYF	TGCGCCAGCAGCACGCAATCCAGATTGGGGGGCATGGAGACCCAGTACTTC
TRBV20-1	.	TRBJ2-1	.	CSAPGLSRSYNEQFF	TGCAGTGCCCCCGGACTGAGTAGATCCTACAATGAGCAGTTCTTC
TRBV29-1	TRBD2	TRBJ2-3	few	CSVPLAGGTDTQYF	TGCAGCGTGCCACTAGCGGGAGGCACAGATACGCAGTATTTT
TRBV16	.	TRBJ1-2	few	CASSHSSIGRGYTF	TGTGCCAGCAGCCACTCAAGTATCGGGCGTGGCTACACCTTC
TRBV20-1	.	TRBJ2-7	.	CSASGDSYEQYF	TGCAGTGCTAGCGGGGATTCCTACGAGCAGTACTTC
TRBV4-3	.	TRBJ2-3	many	CASSPGQNLGTDTQYF	TGCGCCAGCAGCCCGGGTCAGAACTTGGGCACAGATACGCAGTATTTT
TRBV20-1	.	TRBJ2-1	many	CSAKISYNEQFF	TGCAGTGCTAAAATTTCCTACAATGAGCAGTTCTTC